This TCR beta chain was documented in a study of chemoradiotherapy in HPV16-positive cancers. Findings of the study overall: During treatment, candidate HPV-specific clones and E7-related motifs expanded in tumor. In HPV16-positive patients, HPV-responsive T-cell expansion tracked better recurrence-free survival.

Assay used: immunoSEQ multiplex PCR; TCRdb lists only in-frame clones, some missing. The sample records some 27,000 clones, around nine tenths being singletons. The CDR3 has 16 residues. Germline CDR1 ENHRY, CDR2 SYGVKD. Concerning this clone itself: What it binds is not known. The junction shows a germline mismatch at one end, possibly a read error.

The sample consisted of blood, taken from a patient who underwent chemoradiotherapy. The source is a human donor with HPV-associated anogenital cancer. V usage is TRBV10-3 and J usage is TRBJ1-2, with a weak D call TRBD1 (5 bases). The CDR3 spells CASSDVTGTGNYGYTF. The CDR3 DNA follows: TGTGCCAGCAGTGATGTGACCGGGACGGGTAACTATGGCTACACCTTC.